The 15 T cell receptor beta chains reported below all come from one sample, sequenced in a study of technical replicates of blood from several donors. Repertoires were generated with immunoSEQ multiplex PCR, while TCRdb's copy carries only in-frame clones and drops some. The table includes around 70,000 clones, about 95% detected once. The sequenced material came from T cells isolated from PBMCs. These receptors came from a human donor in good health.

The rearrangement uses TRBV29-1 and TRBJ2-5; 9 positions agree with TRBD2. In germline, CDR1 is SQVTM, CDR2 ANQGSEA. V trimming: 3 bases; J trimming: 0 bases; junction bases outside the gene matches: 11. The CDR3 extends over 17 amino acids. Written as DNA, the CDR3 is TGCAGCGTTGATGGCCTAGCGGGAATACTACACCAAGAGACCCAGTACTTC. Its translation is CSVDGLAGILHQETQYF.

The chain combines TRBV5-4 with TRBJ2-7, with 7 bases aligning to TRBD1. Trimming took 3 bases from V and 0 from J; bases not matched to a gene: 9. The CDR3 is 16 residues long. The V gene's germline CDR1 is SGHNT and CDR2 YYREEE (reference sequence). The CDR3 loop reads CASSSGTALSSYEQYF. CDR3 DNA sequence: TGTGCCAGCAGCTCGGGGACAGCCTTAAGCTCCTACGAGCAGTACTTC.

This rearrangement joins TRBV19 to TRBJ1-1, with unresolved D. The V end was cut by 5 bases, the J end by 0 bases, with 4 bases between. The CDR3 is 12 residues long. Germline values: CDR1 LNHDA, CDR2 SQIVND (reference sequence). The CDR3 spells CASSLLNTEAFF. The DNA of the CDR3 is TGTGCCAGTAGTTTATTGAACACTGAAGCTTTCTTT.

The V call is TRBV28, the J call TRBJ2-1, with D possibly TRBD2 on 6 matching bases. V dropped 8 bases and J dropped 2 bases, with 13 bases sitting between them. Per germline, CDR1 MDHEN and CDR2 SYDVKM. The CDR3 spans 14 residues. CDR3 sequence: CASAGGGTYNEQFF. CDR3 nucleotides: TGTGCCAGCGCTGGTGGGGGGACCTACAATGAGCAGTTCTTC. The full variable domain, its missing parts supplied by reference TRBV28 and TRBJ2-1, is DVKVTQSSRYLVKRTGEKVFLECVQDMDHENMFWYRQDPGLGLRLIYFSYDVKMKEKGDIPEGYSVSREKKERFSLILESASTNQTSMYLCASAGGGTYNEQFFGPGTRLTVL.

In DNA, the CDR3 is TGCGCCAGCAGCTTGTGGGGGCAGCTGGTTCGGGAAGGCTACACCTTC. This translates into CASSLWGQLVREGYTF. This rearrangement joins TRBV5-1 to TRBJ1-2, with a tentative D call TRBD1 (6 bases). Germline values: CDR1 SGHRS, CDR2 YFSETQ. V lost 1 base, J lost 8 bases, and 21 bases lay in between. The CDR3 has 16 residues.

This CDR3 is CACEGAPGYTF. The CDR3 DNA follows: TGTGCCTGTGAGGGGGCGCCTGGCTACACCTTC. The chain combines TRBV30 with TRBJ1-2; TRBD1 matches 7 bases. CDR3 length: 11 residues. Germline V gene sequence: CDR1 GTSNPN, CDR2 SVGIG (reference sequence). V dropped 6 bases and J dropped 7; count of bases not matched to a gene: 5.

This clone was seen just once. This chain links TRBV5-1 with TRBJ1-1; D remains ambiguous. V lost 0 bases and J lost 7, with 13 bases in between. From germline, CDR1 is SGHRS and CDR2 YFSETQ. This CDR3 contains 14 residues. The CDR3 DNA sequence: TGCGCCAGCAGCTTGGGTCGGCGGACTAATGAAGCTTTCTTT. Translating it yields CASSLGRRTNEAFF.

This CDR3 is CASSFGQGAGDQETQYF. CDR3 coding DNA: TGTGCCAGCAGCTTTGGGCAGGGAGCGGGAGATCAAGAGACCCAGTACTTC. The chain uses TRBV7-9 and TRBJ2-5, with 8 nucleotides matching TRBD2. The ends lost 3 bases at V and 2 bases at J; junction bases unmatched: 11. Per the germline V gene, CDR1 is SEHNR and CDR2 is FQNEAQ (reference sequence). This CDR3 has 17 amino acids. Drawing the rest from reference TRBV7-9 and TRBJ2-5, the complete variable domain is DTGVSQNPRHKITKRGQNVTFRCDPISEHNRLYWYRQTLGQGPEFLTYFQNEAQLEKSRLLSDRFSAERPKGSFSTLEIQRTEQGDSAMYLCASSFGQGAGDQETQYFGPGTRLLVL.

The chain is built from TRBV28 and TRBJ2-3, with 8 bases matching TRBD2. Unmatched junction bases numbered 4, after V lost 5 bases and J lost 3 bases. CDR1 and CDR2 from the germline V gene are MDHEN and SYDVKM. The CDR3 consists of 14 residues. The DNA of the CDR3 is TGTGCCAGCAGTAGTAGCGGGAAGACAGATACGCAGTATTTT. Amino acids: CASSSSGKTDTQYF.

The chain combines TRBV11-1 with TRBJ2-7; 9 bases map to TRBD1. CDR3 size: 16 residues. V was clipped by 5 bases and J by 2 bases; unmatched bases: 10. The germline V gene encodes CDR1 SGHAT and CDR2 FQDESV (reference sequence). DNA for the CDR3: TGTGCCAGCAGCGGGGCGGGGACAGGGCCGACCTACGAGCAGTACTTC. Translating gives CASSGAGTGPTYEQYF.

The rearrangement joins TRBV5-1 to TRBJ1-2; D is undetermined. This CDR3 comprises 15 residues. Trimming pared 6 bases from V and 4 bases from J, leaving 19 bases between. Germline loops: CDR1 SGHRS, CDR2 YFSETQ. Written as DNA, the CDR3 is TGCGCCAGCACCAGAGGGCAGCCAACATTCTATGGCTACACCTTC. Its translation is CASTRGQPTFYGYTF.

The chain joins TRBV25-1 to TRBJ1-1, with 9 positions matching TRBD1. CDR1 is MGHDK and CDR2 is SYGVNS in the germline V gene. This CDR3 region has 17 residues. V gave up 4 bases and J gave up 5 bases; unmatched junction bases: 14. The CDR3 nucleotides read TGTGCCAGCAGTGGGTTTACAGGGGGCCGGGGAACTACTGAAGCTTTCTTT. This encodes CASSGFTGGRGTTEAFF.

This clone was detected only once. The V call is TRBV21-1, the J call TRBJ2-5; whether TRBD2, the table's D call, matches the DNA was not checked. TRBV21-1 is classified as a pseudogene. The CDR3 extends over 14 amino acids. The CDR3 loop is CALLAGGRLKTQYF. The CDR3 coding sequence is TGTGCCCTCTTGGCGGGCGGGAGGTTGAAGACCCAGTACTTC.

In DNA, the CDR3 is TGCGCCAGCAGCTTGGCCTTGAGAGGCAGGGATTACACTGAAGCTTTCTTT. It yields the protein CASSLALRGRDYTEAFF. The chain recombines TRBV5-1 with TRBJ1-1; TRBD1 might be the D (5 bases). CDR3 length equals 17 residues. The V end lost 0 bases, the J end lost 3 bases, and 18 bases lay between the germline ends. Germline lookup yields CDR1 SGHRS and CDR2 YFSETQ.

The rearrangement uses TRBV10-2 and TRBJ2-7; D is unclear. The length of the CDR3 is 11 residues. Trimming shortened V by 5 bases and J by 4 bases, and 6 bases separated the two germline ends. The germline CDR1 and CDR2 sequences are WSHSY and SAAADI. CDR3 sequence reads: CASSRGYEQYF. CDR3 DNA sequence: TGCGCCAGCAGTCGCGGATACGAGCAGTACTTC.